A selection of T cell receptor beta chains follows, all from one sample in a study of cytomegalovirus exposure and HLA in healthy donors. Assay used: immunoSEQ multiplex PCR; TCRdb lists only in-frame clones, some missing. Seen here are approximately 140,000 clones, over 60% observed once, and the top ten hold about 1%. The sequenced sample was PBMCs. These receptors all stem from a woman between 55 and 75 years old in good health and CMV-seronegative. Each CDR3 is given without its conserved first and last residue.

v_gene: TRBV19; j_gene: TRBJ1-2; CDR3aa: ASSIARQGGEANYGYT
v_gene: TRBV19; j_gene: TRBJ1-2; CDR3aa: ASSLGHLNYGYT
v_gene: TRBV19; j_gene: TRBJ2-3; CDR3aa: ASRISGDTQY
v_gene: TRBV7-3; j_gene: TRBJ2-2; CDR3aa: ASSPGLAGVTGELF
v_gene: TRBV9; j_gene: TRBJ1-1; CDR3aa: ASSLEGDRREAF
v_gene: TRBV10-3; j_gene: TRBJ1-1; CDR3aa: AIKGQGEHTEAF
v_gene: TRBV5-1; j_gene: TRBJ2-7; CDR3aa: ASSFGLADSYEQY
v_gene: TRBV7-2; j_gene: TRBJ2-1; CDR3aa: ASSGIGLAGGNEQF
v_gene: TRBV28; j_gene: TRBJ1-5; CDR3aa: ASSPTGGMDQPQH
v_gene: TRBV18; j_gene: TRBJ2-7; CDR3aa: ASSPPGLRSYEQY
v_gene: TRBV7-9; j_gene: TRBJ2-5; CDR3aa: ASSPGTGNQETQY
v_gene: TRBV4-1; j_gene: TRBJ1-2; CDR3aa: ASSQEGRLYGYT
v_gene: TRBV19; j_gene: TRBJ1-5; CDR3aa: ASSLQGWQPQH
v_gene: TRBV6-5; j_gene: TRBJ2-2; CDR3aa: ASSYGDRDSGELF
v_gene: TRBV5-6; j_gene: TRBJ2-7; CDR3aa: ASSSERGTRYEQY
v_gene: TRBV14; j_gene: TRBJ2-3; CDR3aa: ASSARQGTDTQY
v_gene: TRBV30; j_gene: TRBJ1-6; CDR3aa: AWTGQNSSPLH
v_gene: TRBV28; j_gene: TRBJ1-1; CDR3aa: ASSSPRTGNTEAF
v_gene: TRBV2; j_gene: TRBJ2-3; CDR3aa: ASRTGRTDTQY
v_gene: TRBV5-1; j_gene: TRBJ1-2; CDR3aa: ASSLELPLYGYT
v_gene: TRBV9; j_gene: TRBJ2-6; CDR3aa: ASSRGVGSGANVLT
v_gene: TRBV28; j_gene: TRBJ2-1; CDR3aa: ASSSTGTGYYNEQF
v_gene: TRBV27; j_gene: TRBJ1-2; CDR3aa: ASKKGVRSGARENGYT